Below, 25 T cell receptor beta chains from the same sample are listed, as sequenced in a study of shared clonotypes between healthy human individuals (dated by TCRdb to the early 2020s). Library preparation used the immunoSEQ multiplex PCR assay. What TCRdb holds here is the immuneACCESS table cut down to in-frame rearrangements. Part of the clones is not present; checked against another copy, under half of the missing clones reflect an unresolved V gene, and the others are unexplained. The sample has about 680,000 clones on record, around 78% of them singletons. Together, the top ten hold around 1.8% of the sample. Source material: memory CD4+ T cells sorted from blood. The sample's cell subset or site label, in plain terms: CD45RA-negative fraction. The receptors come from a woman between 25 and 40 years old in good health.

This clone was found once. A far larger clone is just one base off, so this is likely a read error. V and J are TRBV28 and TRBJ1-1; no reliable D call. Trimming removed 6 bases at V and 1 base at J, with 9 bases between. Per the germline V gene, CDR1 is MDHEN and CDR2 is SYDVKM. The CDR3 runs to 13 residues. The CDR3 DNA reads TGTGCCAGCAGCTTTCTCTCGAACACTGAAGCTTTCTTT. Encoded protein: CASSFLSNTEAFF.

In DNA, the CDR3 is TGTGCCAGCTATCCTCCCCCGGGGGGTCCTAATCCCTACGAGCAGTACTTC. Translation gives CASYPPPGGPNPYEQYF. The chain is built from TRBV28 and TRBJ2-7, with TRBD2 matching over 7 bases. The V and J ends lost 8 bases and 2 bases, in that order; junction bases with no gene match: 18. Germline V gene lookup returns CDR1 MDHEN and CDR2 SYDVKM. This CDR3 contains 17 residues.

V and J are TRBV5-1 and TRBJ2-7; 7 bases agree with TRBD1. Germline V gene lookup returns CDR1 SGHRS and CDR2 YFSETQ. V was clipped by 6 bases and J by 2 bases; unmatched bases: 14. CDR3 length: 16 residues. CDR3 DNA sequence: TGCGCCAGCAACCCGACTCCACAGGGGCTGGCCTACGAGCAGTACTTC. Residues: CASNPTPQGLAYEQYF.

J is TRBJ1-2 and V is TRBV4-2, with D perhaps TRBD1 (5 bases). Trimming removed 5 bases at V and 4 bases at J, with 20 bases between. This CDR3 is built from 16 residues. Germline V gene lookup returns CDR1 LGHNA and CDR2 YNFKEQ. CDR3 amino acids: CASSVFRAQGPYGYTF. In DNA, the CDR3 is TGTGCCAGCAGCGTCTTCCGGGCCCAGGGCCCCTATGGCTACACCTTC.

The chain joins TRBV2 to TRBJ2-7; D gene unclear. Germline V lookup: CDR1 SNHLY, CDR2 FYNNEI. The CDR3 consists of 13 residues. Trimming stripped 2 bases from V and 3 bases from J, with 8 bases between. This CDR3 is CASSEYTFYEQYF. CDR3 nucleotides: TGTGCCAGCAGTGAATATACATTCTACGAGCAGTACTTC. Complete variable domain (other parts from reference TRBV2 and TRBJ2-7): EPEVTQTPSHQVTQMGQEVILRCVPISNHLYFYWYRQILGQKVEFLVSFYNNEISEKSEIFDDQFSVERPDGSNFTLKIRSTKLEDSAMYFCASSEYTFYEQYFGPGTRLTVT.

The V and J genes are TRBV5-1 and TRBJ2-5; 10 bases align to TRBD1. The trim removed 4 bases at V and 4 bases at J, leaving 7 bases unmatched. CDR1 and CDR2 from the germline V gene are SGHRS and YFSETQ. The CDR3 loop spans 15 amino acids. The chain's CDR3 is CASSRDRGLGETQYF. The CDR3 coding sequence is TGCGCCAGCAGCCGTGACAGGGGGCTAGGAGAGACCCAGTACTTC.

Note on this clone: A much larger clonotype is one base distant, so this may be a read error. This CDR3 is also generated by other DNA sequences in the sample. The CDR3 DNA sequence: TGCGCCAGCAGCTGGGACTCCAGCTCCTACAATGAGCAGTTCTTC. Protein product: CASSWDSSSYNEQFF. The genes are TRBV5-1 and TRBJ2-1; D is perhaps TRBD2 (6 bases). Deletions cut 3 bases from V and 0 bases from J, with 10 bases between. The CDR3 has 15 residues. Germline CDR1 SGHRS, CDR2 YFSETQ.

V gene TRBV28 combines with J gene TRBJ1-1; 7 bases line up with TRBD1. Germline V gives CDR1 MDHEN, CDR2 SYDVKM. CDR3 length: 15 residues. Trimming removed 8 bases from V and 1 base from J; junction bases left unmatched: 10. The CDR3 DNA sequence: TGTGCCAGCGGCCCAGACAGGGCCCGGAACACTGAAGCTTTCTTT. This sequence encodes CASGPDRARNTEAFF.

The rearrangement joins TRBV6-1 to TRBJ1-4; no clear D gene. CDR3 length: 13 residues. Per the germline V gene, CDR1 is MNHNS and CDR2 is SASEGT. Trimming pared 11 bases from V and 0 bases from J, leaving 10 bases between. The CDR3 region has the DNA TGTGCCGGTCAGCACACAACTAATGAAAAACTGTTTTTT. It codes for CAGQHTTNEKLFF.

The gene calls are TRBV11-2 and TRBJ2-7, with 11 bases that match TRBD2. Unmatched junction bases numbered 7, after V lost 6 bases and J lost 3 bases. Germline-derived CDR1 and CDR2 are SGHAT and FQNNGV. CDR3 length equals 15 residues. The CDR3 region has the DNA TGTGCCAGCAGACTCGGGACTAGCGGATTCTACGAGCAGTACTTC. Translated, it gives CASRLGTSGFYEQYF. The whole variable domain, remainder taken from reference TRBV11-2 and TRBJ2-7, is EAGVAQSPRYKIIEKRQSVAFWCNPISGHATLYWYQQILGQGPKLLIQFQNNGVVDDSQLPKDRFSAERLKGVDSTLKIQPAKLEDSAVYLCASRLGTSGFYEQYFGPGTRLTVT.

The chain employs TRBV9 and TRBJ1-1; TRBD1 aligns across 8 bases. The CDR3 contains 15 residues. V shed 5 bases, J shed 0 bases, and the junction held 6 bases outside the gene matches. The germline V gene encodes CDR1 SGDLS and CDR2 YYNGEE. The CDR3 sequence is CASRPGTGMNTEAFF. DNA of the CDR3: TGTGCCAGCAGGCCCGGGACAGGAATGAACACTGAAGCTTTCTTT.

This chain connects TRBV7-9 to TRBJ1-1; TRBD1 might be the D (6 bases). The CDR3 is 16 amino acids. The V and J ends lost 5 bases and 0 bases respectively, with 16 bases between them. Per the germline V gene, CDR1 is SEHNR and CDR2 is FQNEAQ (reference sequence). CDR3 in DNA: TGTGCCAGCAGCAATCGGGGGGCAGAGATGAACACTGAAGCTTTCTTT. It yields the protein CASSNRGAEMNTEAFF.

V usage is TRBV28 and J usage is TRBJ2-5; D remains unclear. From germline, CDR1 is MDHEN and CDR2 SYDVKM. V lost 9 bases and J 1 base, leaving 15 bases between the germline ends. The CDR3 sequence is 14 residues long. The CDR3 DNA sequence: TGTGCCAGTTCCTCCGCCCCCCTCCAAGAGACCCAGTACTTC. Protein sequence: CASSSAPLQETQYF.

J is TRBJ2-7 and V is TRBV28; D is unresolved. This CDR3 spans 14 amino acids. Trimming left V 6 bases short and J 3 bases short, with 15 bases between. Germline CDR1 reads MDHEN; CDR2 reads SYDVKM. The CDR3 region is CASSPPQVGYEQYF. Written as DNA, the CDR3 is TGTGCCAGCAGCCCGCCCCAGGTTGGCTACGAGCAGTACTTC. Full variable domain (remainder filled in from reference TRBV28 and TRBJ2-7): DVKVTQSSRYLVKRTGEKVFLECVQDMDHENMFWYRQDPGLGLRLIYFSYDVKMKEKGDIPEGYSVSREKKERFSLILESASTNQTSMYLCASSPPQVGYEQYFGPGTRLTVT.

V usage is TRBV7-6 and J usage is TRBJ2-1; 11 bases align to TRBD2. V lost 5 bases and J lost 1; bases outside the gene matches: 7. The CDR3 length is 17 residues. CDR1 and CDR2 (germline): SGHVS, FNYEAQ. CDR3 DNA: TGTGCCAGCAGCGGGACTAGCGGAAGAGGGTCCTACAATGAGCAGTTCTTC. Translating gives CASSGTSGRGSYNEQFF.

This clone was detected a few times. The rearrangement joins TRBV29-1 to TRBJ1-3; D is uncertain. Germline loops: CDR1 SQVTM, CDR2 ANQGSEA. V was clipped by 8 bases and J by 4 bases, with 12 bases between them. This CDR3 region has 12 residues. For the CDR3, the DNA is TGCAGCTGGACGGCGGACGGAAACACCATATATTTT. Its translation is CSWTADGNTIYF.

V usage is TRBV28 and J usage is TRBJ2-1, with 8 bases lining up with TRBD2. Germline CDR1 reads MDHEN; CDR2 reads SYDVKM. The trim removed 4 bases at V and 8 bases at J, leaving 10 bases unmatched. The CDR3 runs to 15 residues. The CDR3 is CASSSQASGYHEQFF. CDR3 DNA sequence: TGTGCCAGCAGTTCGCAGGCTAGCGGGTACCATGAGCAGTTCTTC.

V gene TRBV23-1 combines with J gene TRBJ2-3, with 8 bases identical to TRBD1. TRBV23-1 is flagged as an ORF with uncertain function. V dropped 4 bases and J dropped 4; count of bases not matched to a gene: 22. The CDR3 runs to 20 residues. For the CDR3, the DNA is TGCGCCAGCAGTCCCTTTTCCCCACAGATGACAGGGGAGTGCCCAGATACGCAGTATTTT. Its translation: CASSPFSPQMTGECPDTQYF.

The V gene is TRBV9, the J gene TRBJ1-5; no firm D call. Deletions cut 7 bases from V and 9 bases from J, with 11 bases between. The germline V gene has CDR1 SGDLS and CDR2 YYNGEE. The CDR3 consists of 11 residues. CDR3: CASGGIAPQHF. The CDR3 coding sequence is TGTGCCAGCGGTGGGATAGCGCCCCAGCATTTT.

This clone was observed a handful of times. The rearrangement uses TRBV7-9 and TRBJ1-4, with D tentatively TRBD1 (6 bases). V was shortened by 0 bases and J by 7 bases, with 12 bases between the two germline ends. The CDR3 runs 15 residues. Per germline, CDR1 SEHNR and CDR2 FQNEAQ (reference sequence). DNA of the CDR3: TGTGCCAGCAGCTTAGCGGGCATAGGGGGTGAAAAACTGTTTTTT. It is translated as CASSLAGIGGEKLFF. The full variable domain, completed using reference TRBV7-9 and TRBJ1-4, is DTGVSQNPRHKITKRGQNVTFRCDPISEHNRLYWYRQTLGQGPEFLTYFQNEAQLEKSRLLSDRFSAERPKGSFSTLEIQRTEQGDSAMYLCASSLAGIGGEKLFFGSGTQLSVL.

The V and J genes are TRBV30 and TRBJ1-2; no clear D gene. This CDR3 has 14 residues. V was trimmed by 4 bases and J by 1 base, leaving 13 bases between them. Per germline, CDR1 GTSNPN and CDR2 SVGIG (reference sequence). The CDR3 spells CAWIPLGINYGYTF. The CDR3 DNA follows: TGTGCCTGGATTCCTCTTGGGATTAACTATGGCTACACCTTC.

This chain uses TRBV25-1 with TRBJ1-2, with 8 bases that match TRBD1. After removal of 0 bases from V and 6 bases from J, the junction contained 3 bases not matched to a gene. Germline V gene lookup returns CDR1 MGHDK and CDR2 SYGVNS. The CDR3 is 14 residues long. The chain's CDR3 is CASSEYGDRHGYTF. DNA for the CDR3: TGTGCCAGCAGTGAATATGGGGACAGGCATGGCTACACCTTC.

The J gene is TRBJ2-7, the V gene TRBV23-1, with D maybe TRBD1 (5 bases). TRBV23-1 qualifies as an ORF whose function is uncertain. V was cut by 3 bases and J by 3 bases, with 12 bases left in between. The CDR3 has 14 residues. The CDR3 spells CASSHDRVLYEQYF. The CDR3 DNA sequence: TGCGCCAGCAGTCACGACAGAGTCCTCTACGAGCAGTACTTC.

For the CDR3, the DNA is TGTGCCAGCAGTCTTTCTGGGTGGACGACTACTTCACCCCTCCACTTT. This sequence encodes CASSLSGWTTTSPLHF. The chain links TRBV27 to TRBJ1-6; D is unclear. This CDR3 comprises 16 residues. Germline CDR1 MNHEY, CDR2 SMNVEV (reference sequence). Trimming removed 5 bases from V and 9 bases from J, with 20 bases in between.

The V call is TRBV4-1, the J call TRBJ1-1; 7 bases fit TRBD1. Looked up from germline, CDR1 is MGHRA and CDR2 is YSYEKL. This CDR3 is built from 15 residues. The V gene end was trimmed by 2 bases and the J gene end by 6 bases; junction bases not matched to a gene: 9. CDR3 sequence reads: CASSQPTDRAPEAFF. In DNA form, the CDR3 reads TGCGCCAGCAGCCAACCTACCGACAGGGCTCCTGAAGCTTTCTTT.